This T cell receptor beta chain derives from a study of long-term antiretroviral therapy in people with HIV. Cryopreserved PBMC samples of roughly 0.9-10 million cells were used for DNA extraction. The libraries were made with immunoSEQ v3.0 at survey level. Method: immunoSEQ multiplex PCR; TCRdb's copy keeps in-frame clones and lacks some. The table includes around 25,000 clones, roughly 94% detected once. Germline lookup yields CDR1 MNHNY and CDR2 SVGAGI (reference sequence). The CDR3 is 16 residues long. V gave up 3 bases and J gave up 6 bases, with 17 bases separating them. V and J are TRBV6-6 and TRBJ2-2; unclear D gene. Sequencing was performed on unsorted PBMCs, taken about 4.9 years after starting antiretroviral therapy. The TCR comes from a woman aged 45-65 years with HIV. CDR3 amino acids: CASSYTLTLLAGELFF. CDR3 nucleotide sequence: TGTGCCAGCAGTTATACCCTAACCCTTTTGGCCGGGGAGCTGTTTTTT.